This T cell receptor (beta chain) comes out of a study of regulatory T cells in long-lasting Graves disease. Overall study: Graves' cases, newly diagnosed, had used antithyroid drugs under 3 months.

Documented time point: newly diagnosed GD, antithyroid drugs for less than 3 months. Preparation of the TCR library used RNA extracted from PBMCs. Combining iRepertoire HTBI primers with Arm-PCR of CDR3 regions, the authors built TCR beta libraries. Each CDR3 protein is one row after TCRdb ran MiXCR on the multiplex PCR reads. The sample consists of hundreds of thousands of distinct CDR3 sequences, roughly a sixth of them appearing once. Germline loops: CDR1 SGHNT, CDR2 YENEEA. The CDR3 runs to 13 residues. V was pared by 4 bases and J by 9 bases, with 13 bases between. General study points: Study was limited to peripheral blood, excluding thyroid tissue. New patients shared about a thousand public clonotypes, fewer than the 2,741 shared by persistent patients.

As to this clonotype: What it binds is unknown.

This clonotype was obtained from a female donor with Graves disease. Specimen: peripheral blood mononuclear cells (PBMCs), collected at new diagnosis, from a patient treated with antithyroid drugs. The chain links TRBV11-3 to TRBJ2-1; unclear D gene. The CDR3 sequence: CASSSHEWGEQFF. CDR3 DNA sequence: TGTGCCAGCAGCTCCCACGAGTGGGGTGAGCAGTTCTTC.